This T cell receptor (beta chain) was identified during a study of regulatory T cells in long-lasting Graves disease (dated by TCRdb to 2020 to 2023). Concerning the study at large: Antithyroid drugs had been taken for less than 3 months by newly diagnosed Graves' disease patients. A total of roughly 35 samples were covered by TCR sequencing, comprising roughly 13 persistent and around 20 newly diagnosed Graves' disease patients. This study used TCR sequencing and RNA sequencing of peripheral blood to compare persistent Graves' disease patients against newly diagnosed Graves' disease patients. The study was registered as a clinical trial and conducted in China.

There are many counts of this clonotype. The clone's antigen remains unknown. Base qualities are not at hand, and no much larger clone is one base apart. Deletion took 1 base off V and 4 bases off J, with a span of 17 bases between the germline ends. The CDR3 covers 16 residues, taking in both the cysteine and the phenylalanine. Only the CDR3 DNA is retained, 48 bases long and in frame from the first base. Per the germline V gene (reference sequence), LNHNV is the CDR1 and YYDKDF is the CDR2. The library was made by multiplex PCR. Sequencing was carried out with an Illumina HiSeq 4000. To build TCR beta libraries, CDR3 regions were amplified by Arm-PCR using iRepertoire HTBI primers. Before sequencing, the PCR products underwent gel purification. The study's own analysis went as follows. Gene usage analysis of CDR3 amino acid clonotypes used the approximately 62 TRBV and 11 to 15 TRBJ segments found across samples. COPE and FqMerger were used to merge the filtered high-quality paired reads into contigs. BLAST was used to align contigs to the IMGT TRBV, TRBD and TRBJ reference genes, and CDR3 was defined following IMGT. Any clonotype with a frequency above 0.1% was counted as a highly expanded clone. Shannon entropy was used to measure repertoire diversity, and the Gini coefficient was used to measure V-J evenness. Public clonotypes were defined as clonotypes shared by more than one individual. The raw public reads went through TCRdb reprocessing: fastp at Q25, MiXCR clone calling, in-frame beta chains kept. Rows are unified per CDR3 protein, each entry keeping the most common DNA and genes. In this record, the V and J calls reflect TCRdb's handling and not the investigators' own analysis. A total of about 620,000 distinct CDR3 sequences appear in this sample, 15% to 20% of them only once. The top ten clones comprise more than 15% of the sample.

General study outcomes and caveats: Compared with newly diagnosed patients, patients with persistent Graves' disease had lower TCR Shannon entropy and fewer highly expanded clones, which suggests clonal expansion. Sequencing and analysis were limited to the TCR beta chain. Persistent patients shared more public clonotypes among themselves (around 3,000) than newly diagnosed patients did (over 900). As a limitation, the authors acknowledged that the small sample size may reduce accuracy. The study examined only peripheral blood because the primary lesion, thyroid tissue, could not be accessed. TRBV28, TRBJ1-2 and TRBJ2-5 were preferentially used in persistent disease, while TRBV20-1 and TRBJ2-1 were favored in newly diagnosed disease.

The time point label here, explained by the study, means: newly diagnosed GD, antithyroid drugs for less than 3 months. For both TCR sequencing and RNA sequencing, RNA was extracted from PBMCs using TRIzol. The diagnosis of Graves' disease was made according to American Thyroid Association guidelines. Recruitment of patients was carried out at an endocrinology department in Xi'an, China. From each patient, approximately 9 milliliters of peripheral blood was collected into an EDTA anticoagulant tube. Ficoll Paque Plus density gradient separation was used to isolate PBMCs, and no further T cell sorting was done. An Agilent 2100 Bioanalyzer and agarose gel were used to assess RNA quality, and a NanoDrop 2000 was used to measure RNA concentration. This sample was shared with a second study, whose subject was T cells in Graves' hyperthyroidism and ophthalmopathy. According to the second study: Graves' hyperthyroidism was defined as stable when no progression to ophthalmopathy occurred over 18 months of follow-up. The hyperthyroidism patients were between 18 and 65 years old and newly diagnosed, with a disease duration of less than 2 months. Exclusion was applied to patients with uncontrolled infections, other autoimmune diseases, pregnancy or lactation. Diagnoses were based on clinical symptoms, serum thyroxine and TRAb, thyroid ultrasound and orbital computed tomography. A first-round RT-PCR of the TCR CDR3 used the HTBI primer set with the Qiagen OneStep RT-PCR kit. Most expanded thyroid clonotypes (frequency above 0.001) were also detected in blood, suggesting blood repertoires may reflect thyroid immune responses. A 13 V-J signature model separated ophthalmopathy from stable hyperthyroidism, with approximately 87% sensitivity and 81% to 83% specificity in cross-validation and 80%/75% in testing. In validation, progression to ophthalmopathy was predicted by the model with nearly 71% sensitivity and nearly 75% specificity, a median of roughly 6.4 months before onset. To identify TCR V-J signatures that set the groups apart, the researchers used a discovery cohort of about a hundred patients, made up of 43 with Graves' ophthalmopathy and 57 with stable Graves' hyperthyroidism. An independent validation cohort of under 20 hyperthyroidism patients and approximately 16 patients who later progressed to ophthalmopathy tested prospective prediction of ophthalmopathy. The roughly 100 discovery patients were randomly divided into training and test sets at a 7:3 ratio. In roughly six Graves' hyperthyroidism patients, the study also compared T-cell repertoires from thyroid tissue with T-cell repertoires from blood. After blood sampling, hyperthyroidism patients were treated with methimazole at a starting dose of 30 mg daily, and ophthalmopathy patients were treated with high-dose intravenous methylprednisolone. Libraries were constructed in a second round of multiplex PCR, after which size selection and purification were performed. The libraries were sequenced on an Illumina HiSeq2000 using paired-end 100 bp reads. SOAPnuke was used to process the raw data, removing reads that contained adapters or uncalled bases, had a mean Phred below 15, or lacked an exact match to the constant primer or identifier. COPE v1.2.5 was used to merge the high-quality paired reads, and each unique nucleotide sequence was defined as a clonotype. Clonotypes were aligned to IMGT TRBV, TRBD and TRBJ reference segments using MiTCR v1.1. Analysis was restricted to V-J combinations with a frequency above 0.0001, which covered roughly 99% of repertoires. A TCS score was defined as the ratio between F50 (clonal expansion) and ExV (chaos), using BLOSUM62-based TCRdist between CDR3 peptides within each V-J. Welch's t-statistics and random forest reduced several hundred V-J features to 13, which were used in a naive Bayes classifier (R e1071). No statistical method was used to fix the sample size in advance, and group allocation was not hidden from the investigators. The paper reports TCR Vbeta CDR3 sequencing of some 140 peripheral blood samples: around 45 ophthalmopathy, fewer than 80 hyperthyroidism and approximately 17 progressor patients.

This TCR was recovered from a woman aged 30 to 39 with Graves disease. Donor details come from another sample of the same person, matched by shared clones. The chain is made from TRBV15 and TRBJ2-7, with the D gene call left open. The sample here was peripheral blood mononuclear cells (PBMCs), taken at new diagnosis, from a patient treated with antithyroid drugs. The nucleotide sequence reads TGTGCCACCAGCAGAGCACCTTACTCGACTCCTTACGAGCAGTACTTC. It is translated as CATSRAPYSTPYEQYF.